One sample yielded the 10 T cell receptor beta chains listed below, sequenced in a study of blood T cell repertoires in COVID-19. Sequenced by immunoSEQ multiplex PCR; TCRdb stores in-frame clones only, minus some. The sample has roughly 180,000 clones, approximately 80% seen once. The sample comprised peripheral blood. These receptors were obtained from a woman in her thirties or forties with COVID-19, enrolled during active disease.

V is TRBV11-2 and J is TRBJ1-4; 8 nucleotides agree with TRBD1. Germline-derived CDR1 and CDR2 are SGHAT and FQNNGV. With V trimmed by 0 bases and J by 8 bases, 11 bases remained unmatched. The CDR3 runs to 17 residues. CDR3 region: CASSLDGNRQGREKLFF. The CDR3 DNA reads TGTGCCAGCAGCTTAGATGGAAACCGACAGGGGCGGGAAAAACTGTTTTTT.

This chain connects TRBV15 to TRBJ2-5, with no clear D. This CDR3 is built from 13 residues. The V end lost 0 bases, the J end lost 3 bases, and 5 bases lay between the germline ends. Germline lookup yields CDR1 LNHNV and CDR2 YYDKDF (reference sequence). In DNA, the CDR3 is TGTGCCACCAGCAGAGATTTCGAAGAGACCCAGTACTTC. This translates into CATSRDFEETQYF. The full variable domain, completed using reference TRBV15 and TRBJ2-5, is DAMVIQNPRYQVTQFGKPVTLSCSQTLNHNVMYWYQQKSSQAPKLLFHYYDKDFNNEADTPDNFQSRRPNTSFCFLDIRSPGLGDTAMYLCATSRDFEETQYFGPGTRLLVL.

The CDR3 loop is CASSQRGGYGYTF. The CDR3 DNA is TGTGCCAGCAGTCAGCGGGGGGGCTATGGCTACACCTTC. The chain uses TRBV28 and TRBJ1-2, with D possibly being TRBD1 (5 bases). V lost 5 bases and J 4 bases, leaving 11 bases between the germline ends. The CDR3 totals 13 residues. CDR1 MDHEN and CDR2 SYDVKM come from the germline V gene.

The chain joins TRBV14 to TRBJ1-2; the D is unclear. The CDR3 spans 13 residues. V shed 0 bases and J shed 4 bases, with 6 bases lying between them. The germline CDR1 and CDR2 sequences are SGHDN and FVKESK. The CDR3 nucleotides are TGTGCCAGCAGCCAAGAGGAGACCTATGGCTACACCTTC. This translates into CASSQEETYGYTF. The full variable domain, completed using reference TRBV14 and TRBJ1-2, is EAGVTQFPSHSVIEKGQTVTLRCDPISGHDNLYWYRRVMGKEIKFLLHFVKESKQDESGMPNNRFLAERTGGTYSTLKVQPAELEDSGVYFCASSQEETYGYTFGSGTRLTVV.

This clone has just a few counts. This sequence joins TRBV6-5 and TRBJ1-5; possible D gene TRBD1, 5 bases. From germline, CDR1 is MNHEY and CDR2 SVGAGI. Trimming removed 6 bases from V and 6 bases from J, with 12 bases in between. This CDR3 contains 13 residues. The CDR3 loop is CASSPGGAQPQHF. Written as DNA, the CDR3 is TGTGCCAGCAGCCCCGGGGGTGCTCAGCCCCAGCATTTT.

The chain is built from TRBV24-1 and TRBJ1-2, with 7 bases that match TRBD1. Germline CDR1 is KGHDR and CDR2 is SFDVKD. The CDR3 totals 18 residues. The V and J ends lost 2 bases and 4 bases, in that order; junction bases with no gene match: 15. This chain's CDR3 is CATSDSLTQGKGAYGYTF. The CDR3 DNA reads as TGTGCCACCAGTGATTCGCTGACCCAGGGGAAGGGGGCCTATGGCTACACCTTC.

V usage is TRBV5-1 and J usage is TRBJ1-2, with D maybe TRBD1 (6 bases). V was clipped by 5 bases and J by 8 bases, with 10 bases between them. The CDR3 consists of 11 residues. CDR1 SGHRS and CDR2 YFSETQ come from the germline V gene. The CDR3 sequence is CASSGTTGYTF. The CDR3 nucleotides are TGCGCCAGCAGTGGGACAACCGGCTACACCTTC. The whole variable domain, filled in from reference TRBV5-1 and TRBJ1-2, reads KAGVTQTPRYLIKTRGQQVTLSCSPISGHRSVSWYQQTPGQGLQFLFEYFSETQRNKGNFPGRFSGRQFSNSRSEMNVSTLELGDSALYLCASSGTTGYTFGSGTRLTVV.

The rearrangement links TRBV5-1 to TRBJ2-3, with TRBD2 identical over 11 bases. The CDR3 sequence is 17 residues long. Germline CDR1 is SGHRS and CDR2 is YFSETQ. Trimming cost V 4 bases and J 6 bases; bases outside gene matches: 13. CDR3 loop: CASSPSSLAGGGDTQYF. The CDR3 DNA sequence: TGCGCCAGCAGCCCGTCCTCCCTAGCGGGGGGTGGCGATACGCAGTATTTT. Together with reference TRBV5-1 and TRBJ2-3, the CDR3 gives the full variable domain: KAGVTQTPRYLIKTRGQQVTLSCSPISGHRSVSWYQQTPGQGLQFLFEYFSETQRNKGNFPGRFSGRQFSNSRSEMNVSTLELGDSALYLCASSPSSLAGGGDTQYFGPGTRLTVL.

The genes are TRBV4-1 and TRBJ1-2, with 9 nucleotides matching TRBD1. V dropped 4 bases and J dropped 4; count of bases not matched to a gene: 10. CDR1 is MGHRA and CDR2 is YSYEKL in the germline V gene. This CDR3 is built from 16 residues. The CDR3 nucleotides are TGCGCCAGCAGCCGACAACAGGGGGCACTGGGCTATGGCTACACCTTC. Translating it yields CASSRQQGALGYGYTF.

The chain combines TRBV5-1 with TRBJ2-3; D ambiguous. Germline loops: CDR1 SGHRS, CDR2 YFSETQ. The CDR3 runs to 12 residues. Trimming removed 1 base from V and 4 bases from J, with 4 bases in between. CDR3 DNA: TGCGCCAGCAGCTTGCTATCAGATACGCAGTATTTT. Translation gives CASSLLSDTQYF.